The rows below give T cell receptor beta chains drawn from one sample of a study of shared clonotypes between healthy human individuals. Clones were sequenced by immunoSEQ multiplex PCR, and TCRdb holds only the in-frame ones, with some missing. The sample holds 1,400,000 or so clones, roughly 98.5% seen once. The sequencing input was naive CD4+ T cells sorted from blood. All receptors derive from a man aged 25 to 40 in good health. The CDR3 runs from the conserved cysteine through the conserved F or W. The D gene is left open where the match is weak. Size values are once, few and many counts, or a class for expanded clones, and some rows have none.

>once|TRBV9|-|TRBJ2-5
TGTGCCAGCAGCGTACAGGGGGGAGAGACCCAGTACTTC
CASSVQGGETQYF
>-|TRBV9|-|TRBJ1-5
TGTGCCAGCAGCGTTTCGGGGAACAATCAGCCCCAGCATTTT
CASSVSGNNQPQHF
>-|TRBV9|TRBD2|TRBJ2-5
TGTGCCTCGGGGGAGGGGCGGGAGCAAGAGACCCAGTACTTC
CASGEGREQETQYF
>-|TRBV30|-|TRBJ2-2
TGTGCCTGGACACGCGGGGGCCCCACCGGGGAGCTGTTTTTT
CAWTRGGPTGELFF
>-|TRBV15|-|TRBJ2-7
TGTGCCACCAGCTCTAGGGGTAATTACGCCTACGAGCAGTACTTC
CATSSRGNYAYEQYF
>-|TRBV11-2|TRBD1|TRBJ2-7
TGTGCCAGCAGCTGGGGACAGGGAGAGTTATTGGATTACTACGAGCAGTACTTC
CASSWGQGELLDYYEQYF
>-|TRBV7-2|-|TRBJ1-4
TGTGCCAGCAGCCAGAGGGGCGCTAATGAAAAACTGTTTTTT
CASSQRGANEKLFF
>-|TRBV28|TRBD1|TRBJ1-1
TGTGCCAGCACCCCTGCCGGGACAGGGAGATCTGAAGCTTTCTTT
CASTPAGTGRSEAFF
>-|TRBV6-6|TRBD1|TRBJ2-1
TGTGCCAGCAGTCAAGCTCGACAGGGGCCCAATGAGCAGTTCTTC
CASSQARQGPNEQFF
>-|TRBV27|TRBD2|TRBJ2-7
TGTGCCAGCAGTAGCCGGAATAGCGGGAGCTACGAGCAGTACTTC
CASSSRNSGSYEQYF
>-|TRBV27|TRBD2|TRBJ2-2
TGTGCCAGCAGTTCACCTAGCGGAGACTACACCGGGGAGCTGTTTTTT
CASSSPSGDYTGELFF
>once|TRBV7-2|-|TRBJ1-1
TGTGCCAGCAGCCCGAGAAGAGGACAAACGAACACTGAAGCTTTCTTT
CASSPRRGQTNTEAFF
>-|TRBV5-1|-|TRBJ2-2
TGCGCCAGCAGCCCGAGGGATGCCGGGGAGCTGTTTTTT
CASSPRDAGELFF
>-|TRBV28|-|TRBJ1-6
TGTGCCAGCAGGGGACATTCACCCCTCCACTTT
CASRGHSPLHF
>-|TRBV19|TRBD1|TRBJ2-7
TGTGCCAGTAGTACCGGGACAGGGGTTTCGTACGAGCAGTACTTC
CASSTGTGVSYEQYF
>-|TRBV27|TRBD1|TRBJ1-1
TGTGCCAGCAGTTTAGGGGTAGGACAGGGCCTGAACACTGAAGCTTTCTTT
CASSLGVGQGLNTEAFF
>-|TRBV11-2|TRBD2|TRBJ2-7
TGTGCCAGCAGCCTGGGGACTAAACGTGAGCAGTACTTC
CASSLGTKREQYF
>once|TRBV5-4|-|TRBJ2-4
TGTGCCAGCAGCTCAGGGCAACGGGAAGGGAAAAACATTCAGTACTTC
CASSSGQREGKNIQYF
>-|TRBV5-1|-|TRBJ2-5
TGCGCCAGCAGCTTAAGAGGGACCACCCCAGAGACCCAGTACTTC
CASSLRGTTPETQYF
>-|TRBV7-3|TRBD1|TRBJ2-1
TGTGCCAGCAGCTCCCGGGACAGGGGTCTTTCCTCCGACAATGAGCAGTTCTTC
CASSSRDRGLSSDNEQFF
>-|TRBV6-1|TRBD2|TRBJ2-6
TGTGCCAGCAGTGAAGTTCAACTAGCGGGAGTAGGTGGGGCCAACGTCCTGACTTTC
CASSEVQLAGVGGANVLTF
>-|TRBV7-8|-|TRBJ1-2
TGTGCCAGCAGCTTACGGGTCGGCTACACCTTC
CASSLRVGYTF
>-|TRBV9|TRBD2|TRBJ2-7
TGTGCCAGCAGCGCAGGGACTAGCCTTCCCTACGAGCAGTACTTC
CASSAGTSLPYEQYF
>-|TRBV15|TRBD2|TRBJ2-1
TGTGCCACCAGCAGAGTTCTAGGCTCAGGGAGGGGCGGACTAGCGGGTTACAATGAGCAGTTCTTC
CATSRVLGSGRGGLAGYNEQFF
>once|TRBV28|TRBD1|TRBJ1-4
TGTGCCAGCAGATCTACAGGGGGCATTGAAAAACTGTTTTTT
CASRSTGGIEKLFF
>-|TRBV11-3|-|TRBJ1-1
TGTGCCAGCAGCCTCAAGAGAAACACTGAAGCTTTCTTT
CASSLKRNTEAFF
>-|TRBV28|-|TRBJ2-7
TGTGCCAGCAGTCACGGCGGGGCGAGCTCCTACGAGCAGTACTTC
CASSHGGASSYEQYF
>-|TRBV28|-|TRBJ2-7
TGTGCCAGCAGTTTAGTTGCTAGCTCCTACGAGCAGTACTTC
CASSLVASSYEQYF
>-|TRBV9|-|TRBJ2-7
TGTGCCAGCAGTTTAAACTGGTACGAGCAGTACTTC
CASSLNWYEQYF
>-|TRBV28|-|TRBJ1-1
TGTGCCAGCAGCCGAGGGGCACTCGGGGACACTGAAGCTTTCTTT
CASSRGALGDTEAFF
>once|TRBV10-1|-|TRBJ2-1
TGCGCCAGCAGTAACCAGACAGGCCTCTACAATGAGCAGTTCTTC
CASSNQTGLYNEQFF
>-|TRBV7-9|TRBD1|TRBJ2-7
TGTGCCAGCAGCTTAGCTCACGGGAACAGGGGGCTCGACGAGCAGTACTTC
CASSLAHGNRGLDEQYF
>-|TRBV28|TRBD1|TRBJ2-7
TGTGCCAGCAGTTCAGAGGGACAGGTGTTGGAGCAGTACTTC
CASSSEGQVLEQYF
>-|TRBV28|-|TRBJ2-1
TGTGCCAGCAGACAGACAGGAGAGGGGAGTGAGCAGTTCTTC
CASRQTGEGSEQFF
>-|TRBV9|-|TRBJ2-7
TGTGCCAGCAGCGTAGATGGGGGCCGTAGCTACGAGCAGTACTTC
CASSVDGGRSYEQYF
>-|TRBV11-2|-|TRBJ1-2
TGTGCCAGCAGCTCCCTCCGGGACCACGACGCTAGGACCTTC
CASSSLRDHDARTF
>-|TRBV5-1|-|TRBJ2-5
TGCGCCAGCAGCTCCCCCCCTGGGAAAACCCAAGAGACCCAGTACTTC
CASSSPPGKTQETQYF
>-|TRBV2|TRBD2|TRBJ2-1
TGTGCCAGCACGGGCGGCCGGGCGGGAGGGCGGCAGTTCTTC
CASTGGRAGGRQFF
>once|TRBV28|TRBD1|TRBJ1-5
TGTGCCAGCAGTCTAGGGAGACAGGGGGGGCAGCCCCAGCATTTT
CASSLGRQGGQPQHF
>-|TRBV9|TRBD2|TRBJ2-7
TGTGCCAGCAGCGTAGAGGGGCGGGAGGGTTACGAGCAGTACTTC
CASSVEGREGYEQYF
>-|TRBV27|-|TRBJ1-2
TGTGCCAGCAGTTTATCGGCAGGCTACTATGGCTACACCTTC
CASSLSAGYYGYTF
>-|TRBV14|-|TRBJ2-2
TGTGCCAGCAGCCACAGGGCCACCGGGGAGCTGTTTTTT
CASSHRATGELFF
>-|TRBV11-2|-|TRBJ1-2
TGTGCCAGCAGCCCATACCCCGGCTACACCTTC
CASSPYPGYTF
>-|TRBV7-2|-|TRBJ2-7
TGTGCCAGCAGCACGACGGGGTTCTACGAGCAGTACTTC
CASSTTGFYEQYF
>-|TRBV7-8|-|TRBJ2-2
TGTGCCAGCAGCTTCGGCTGGGGGGACGGGGAGCTGTTTTTT
CASSFGWGDGELFF
>-|TRBV6-5|TRBD1|TRBJ2-1
TGTGCCAGCAGCGGACAGGGTGGAAGAAATGAGCAGTTCTTC
CASSGQGGRNEQFF
>-|TRBV4-3|TRBD2|TRBJ2-3
TGCGCCAGCAGCCATGAAATAACGATAGCGGGAGGGCCGGGGGATACGCAGTATTTT
CASSHEITIAGGPGDTQYF
>-|TRBV6-1|-|TRBJ2-2
TGTGCCAGCAGTGAAACCGGGGAGCTGTTTTTT
CASSETGELFF
>-|TRBV5-1|TRBD1|TRBJ2-3
TGCGCCAGCAGCAGCCCGACAGGGCCAGGAGATACGCAGTATTTT
CASSSPTGPGDTQYF
>-|TRBV7-2|-|TRBJ2-4
TGTGCCAGCAGCCTCCTCCCGGACTTGGTTGGGAACATTCAGTACTTC
CASSLLPDLVGNIQYF
>-|TRBV4-1|-|TRBJ1-4
TGCGCCAGCAGCAGGGACTTAACTAATGAAAAACTGTTTTTT
CASSRDLTNEKLFF
>-|TRBV11-3|-|TRBJ2-5
TGTGCCAGCAGCTTAGGGACCAGGATAGGGGTACAAGAGACCCAGTACTTC
CASSLGTRIGVQETQYF
>-|TRBV19|TRBD1|TRBJ1-1
TGTGCCACAAGAAACAGGGGGCTGTTCGAGGGGAACACTGAAGCTTTCTTT
CATRNRGLFEGNTEAFF
>-|TRBV11-3|-|TRBJ2-3
TGTGCCAGTGGCCGGGCGGCAGATACGCAGTATTTT
CASGRAADTQYF
>once|TRBV5-1|-|TRBJ1-2
TGCGCCAGCAGCTTGGCCGCGTTAGGAGGGTCCGATGGCTACACCTTC
CASSLAALGGSDGYTF
>-|TRBV18|-|TRBJ2-5
TGTGCCAGCTCACCAGCAGGGATAGAGACCCAGTACTTC
CASSPAGIETQYF
>-|TRBV18|-|TRBJ1-4
TGTGCCAGCTCACCGACAACAACTAATGAAAAACTGTTTTTT
CASSPTTTNEKLFF
>-|TRBV6-1|TRBD1|TRBJ2-2
TGTGCCAGCAGTGAAATCCCGGGACAGGGGGCGGCCGGGGAGCTGTTTTTT
CASSEIPGQGAAGELFF
>-|TRBV4-1|TRBD2|TRBJ2-1
TGCGCCAGCAGCCAAGACCGCACTAGCGGGAGAAACAATGAGCAGTTCTTC
CASSQDRTSGRNNEQFF